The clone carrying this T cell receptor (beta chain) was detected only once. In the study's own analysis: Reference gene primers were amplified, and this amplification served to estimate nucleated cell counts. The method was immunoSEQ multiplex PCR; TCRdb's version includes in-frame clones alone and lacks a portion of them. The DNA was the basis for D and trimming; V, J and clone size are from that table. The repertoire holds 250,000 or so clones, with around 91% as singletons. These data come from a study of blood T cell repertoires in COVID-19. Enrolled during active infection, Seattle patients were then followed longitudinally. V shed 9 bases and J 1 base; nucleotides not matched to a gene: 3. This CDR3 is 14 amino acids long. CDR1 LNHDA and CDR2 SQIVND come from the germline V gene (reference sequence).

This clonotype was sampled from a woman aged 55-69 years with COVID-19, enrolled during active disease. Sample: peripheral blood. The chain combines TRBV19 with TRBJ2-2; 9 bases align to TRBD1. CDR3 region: CARRTGENTGELFF. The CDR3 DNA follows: TGTGCCAGACGGACAGGGGAGAACACCGGGGAGCTGTTTTTT.